The sequence of this T cell receptor beta chain was determined in a study of blood T cell repertoires in COVID-19. Methods used by the authors: Quantification of nucleated cells was approximated via reference gene primer amplification. Sequencing was performed with immunoSEQ multiplex PCR; in TCRdb, only in-frame clones are kept and a portion is missing. The DNA gave D and trimming, while V, J and clone size come from that table. The repertoire includes roughly 300,000 clones, more than 85% of them detected once, and more than 1% sits in the top ten. Germline V gene lookup returns CDR1 SGHVS and CDR2 FQNEAQ. The CDR3 sequence is 14 residues long. V was shortened by 5 bases and J by 8 bases, with 13 bases between the two germline ends. In terms of age and location, participants ranged from roughly 18 to 90 years and lived in about two dozen US areas. Cohorts were determined from participant-reported clinical history. For recovered donors of Cohort 3, there were two negative PCRs, clearance, or symptom resolution.

V and J are TRBV7-8 and TRBJ1-6; D not certain. The sequence was obtained from a woman younger than 45 who had recovered from COVID-19. Specimen: PBMCs or T cells enriched from blood (not recorded which). The DNA of the CDR3 is TGTGCCAGCAGCCGCCGTATCTACGATTCACCCCTCCACTTT. Residues: CASSRRIYDSPLHF.